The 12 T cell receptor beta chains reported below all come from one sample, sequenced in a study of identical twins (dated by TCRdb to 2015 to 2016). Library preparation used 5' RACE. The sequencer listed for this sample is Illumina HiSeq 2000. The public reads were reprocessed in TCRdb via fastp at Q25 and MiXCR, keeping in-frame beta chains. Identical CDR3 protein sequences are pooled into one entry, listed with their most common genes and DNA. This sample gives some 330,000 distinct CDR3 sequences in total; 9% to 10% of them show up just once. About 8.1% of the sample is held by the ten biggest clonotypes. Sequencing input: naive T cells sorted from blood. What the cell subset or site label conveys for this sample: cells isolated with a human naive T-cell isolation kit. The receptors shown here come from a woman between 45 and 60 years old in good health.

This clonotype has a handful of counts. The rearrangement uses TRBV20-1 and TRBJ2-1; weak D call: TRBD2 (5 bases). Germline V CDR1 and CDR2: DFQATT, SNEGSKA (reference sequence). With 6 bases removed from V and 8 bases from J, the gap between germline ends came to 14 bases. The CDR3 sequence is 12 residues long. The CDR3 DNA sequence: TGCAGTGCCGTGACACTAGGCTATGAGCAGTTCTTC. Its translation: CSAVTLGYEQFF.

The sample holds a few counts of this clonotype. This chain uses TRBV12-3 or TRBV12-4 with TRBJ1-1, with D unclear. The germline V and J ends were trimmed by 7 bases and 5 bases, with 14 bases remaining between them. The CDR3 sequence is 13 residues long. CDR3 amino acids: CASNQFLGTEAFF. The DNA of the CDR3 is TGTGCCAGCAATCAGTTTCTGGGGACTGAAGCTTTCTTT.

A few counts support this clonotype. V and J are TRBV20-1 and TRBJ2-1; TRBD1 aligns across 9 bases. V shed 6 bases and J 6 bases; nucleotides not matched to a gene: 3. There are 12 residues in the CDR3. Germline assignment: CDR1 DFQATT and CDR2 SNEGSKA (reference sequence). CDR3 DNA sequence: TGCAGTGCCACAGGGGGCCTCAATGAGCAGTTCTTC. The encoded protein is CSATGGLNEQFF.

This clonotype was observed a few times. This CDR3 reads CASSDSRTWGIHEQFF. Here the CDR3 DNA reads TGTGCCAGCAGTGACTCTAGAACCTGGGGGATCCATGAGCAGTTCTTC. The rearrangement uses TRBV6-4 and TRBJ2-1; D is perhaps TRBD1 or TRBD2 (5 bases each). The germline V gene encodes CDR1 MRHNA and CDR2 SNTAGT. V gave up 0 bases and J gave up 8 bases, with 17 bases separating them. This CDR3 has 16 amino acids.

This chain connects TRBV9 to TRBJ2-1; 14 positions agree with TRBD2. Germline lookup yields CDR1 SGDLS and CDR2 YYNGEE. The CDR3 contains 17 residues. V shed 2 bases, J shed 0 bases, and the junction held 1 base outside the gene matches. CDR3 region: CASSVGLAGGSYNEQFF. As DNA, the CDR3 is TGTGCCAGCAGCGTCGGACTAGCGGGAGGCTCCTACAATGAGCAGTTCTTC. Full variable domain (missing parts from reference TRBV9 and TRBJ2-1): DSGVTQTPKHLITATGQRVTLRCSPRSGDLSVYWYQQSLDQGLQFLIQYYNGEERAKGNILERFSAQQFPDLHSELNLSSLELGDSALYFCASSVGLAGGSYNEQFFGPGTRLTVL.

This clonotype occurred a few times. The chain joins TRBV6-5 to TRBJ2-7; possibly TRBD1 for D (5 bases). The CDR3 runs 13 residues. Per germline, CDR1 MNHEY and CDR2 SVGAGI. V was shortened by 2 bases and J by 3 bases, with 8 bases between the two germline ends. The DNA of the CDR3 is TGTGCCAGCAGTTACGGACACGGCTACGAGCAGTACGTC. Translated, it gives CASSYGHGYEQYV.

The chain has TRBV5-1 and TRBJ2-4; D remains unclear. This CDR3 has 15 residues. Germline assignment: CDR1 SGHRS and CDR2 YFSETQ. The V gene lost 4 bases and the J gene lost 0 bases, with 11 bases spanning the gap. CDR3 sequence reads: CASSRMPGAKNIQYF. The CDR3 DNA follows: TGCGCCAGCAGCAGGATGCCCGGAGCCAAAAACATTCAGTACTTC.

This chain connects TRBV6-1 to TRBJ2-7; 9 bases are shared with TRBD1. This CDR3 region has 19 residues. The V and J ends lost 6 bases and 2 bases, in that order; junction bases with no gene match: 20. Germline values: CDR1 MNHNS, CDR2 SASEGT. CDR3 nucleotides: TGTGCCAGCAGGGACAGGGGAAGAGTCGGTAGCGAACCTCCCTACGAGCAGTACGTC. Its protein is CASRDRGRVGSEPPYEQYV.

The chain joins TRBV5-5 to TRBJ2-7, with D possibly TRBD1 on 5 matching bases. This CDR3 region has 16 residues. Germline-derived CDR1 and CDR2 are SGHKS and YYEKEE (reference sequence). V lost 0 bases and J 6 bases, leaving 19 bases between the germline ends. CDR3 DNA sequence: TGTGCCAGCAGCTTGGATTTCAGGGCAACCAAGGGCGAGCAGTACGTC. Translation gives CASSLDFRATKGEQYV.

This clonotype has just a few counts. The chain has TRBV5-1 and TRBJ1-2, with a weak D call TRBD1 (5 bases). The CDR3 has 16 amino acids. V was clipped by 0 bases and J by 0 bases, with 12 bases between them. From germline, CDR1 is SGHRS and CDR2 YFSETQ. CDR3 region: CASSLGGADPNYGYTF. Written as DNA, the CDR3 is TGCGCCAGCAGCTTGGGAGGGGCAGATCCTAACTATGGCTACACCTTC.

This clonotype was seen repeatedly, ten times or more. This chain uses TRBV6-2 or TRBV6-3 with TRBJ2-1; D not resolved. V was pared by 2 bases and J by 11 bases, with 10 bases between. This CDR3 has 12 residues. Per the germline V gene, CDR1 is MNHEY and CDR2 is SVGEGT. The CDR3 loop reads CASSYPIHQQFF. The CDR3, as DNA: TGTGCCAGCAGTTACCCGATACATCAGCAGTTCTTC.

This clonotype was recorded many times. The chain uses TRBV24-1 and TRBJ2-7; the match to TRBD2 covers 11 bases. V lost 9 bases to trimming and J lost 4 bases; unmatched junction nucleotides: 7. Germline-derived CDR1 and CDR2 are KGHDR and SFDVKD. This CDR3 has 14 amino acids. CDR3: CATVGLAEKYEQYV. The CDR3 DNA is TGTGCCACCGTGGGACTAGCGGAAAAATACGAGCAGTACGTC.